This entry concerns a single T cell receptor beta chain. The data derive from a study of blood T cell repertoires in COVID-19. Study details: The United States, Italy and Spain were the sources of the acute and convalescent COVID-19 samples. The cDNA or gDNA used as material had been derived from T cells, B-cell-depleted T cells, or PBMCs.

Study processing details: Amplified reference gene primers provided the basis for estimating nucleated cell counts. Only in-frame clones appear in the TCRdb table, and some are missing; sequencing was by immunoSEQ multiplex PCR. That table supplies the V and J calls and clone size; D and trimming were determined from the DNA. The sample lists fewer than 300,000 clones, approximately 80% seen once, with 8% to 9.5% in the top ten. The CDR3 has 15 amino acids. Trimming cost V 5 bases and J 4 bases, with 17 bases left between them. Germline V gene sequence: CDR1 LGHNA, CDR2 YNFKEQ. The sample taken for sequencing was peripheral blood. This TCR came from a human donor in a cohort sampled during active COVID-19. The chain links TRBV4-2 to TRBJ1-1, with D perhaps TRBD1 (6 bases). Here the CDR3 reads CASSETGYFGTEAFF. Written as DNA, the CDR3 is TGTGCCAGCAGCGAAACAGGGTACTTCGGCACTGAAGCTTTCTTT.